This T cell receptor (beta chain) was retrieved from a study of chemoradiotherapy in HPV16-positive cancers. Findings and caveats of the study: The functional HPV-specific definition rests on just a couple of HPV16-positive patients. In HPV16-positive patients, HPV-responsive T-cell expansion tracked better recurrence-free survival. Non-HPV-specific T cells did not expand in tumors during treatment, whereas candidate HPV-specific clones and E7-related motifs did.

With regard to this clone: Its antigen is not known.

The V end was cut by 0 bases, the J end by 5 bases, with 7 bases between. Germline loops: CDR1 MNHEY, CDR2 SVGAGI. The CDR3 is 13 amino acids. TCRdb's table, derived via immunoSEQ multiplex PCR, lists solely in-frame clones and lacks some. The sample records about 30,000 clones, roughly nine tenths being singletons. Repertoires were sampled repeatedly during chemoradiotherapy. This chain connects TRBV6-5 to TRBJ2-5; TRBD2 might be the D (6 bases). This sequence originates from a human donor with HPV-associated anogenital cancer. The sample was blood, taken from a patient who underwent chemoradiotherapy. Here the CDR3 DNA reads TGTGCCAGCAGTTACTCCCGGGGGGAGACCCAGTACTTC. The encoded protein is CASSYSRGETQYF.